Included here is one TCR beta chain sequence, with context. Its antigen is undetermined. Each subset's genomic DNA was shared equally among a number of immunoSEQ plates. The method was immunoSEQ multiplex PCR; TCRdb's version includes in-frame clones alone and lacks a portion of them. The sample consists of about 1.5 million clones, 95% to 99% of them appearing once. The data were obtained in a study of shared clonotypes between healthy human individuals. Study-wide results and caveats: Some naive CD4 clonotypes, around 4.7%, turned up in common across a few donors. Estimated richness was generally greater in naive than memory subsets.

V dropped 6 bases and J dropped 2 bases, with 20 bases sitting between them. There are 16 residues in the CDR3. Germline CDR1 SGHRS, CDR2 YFSETQ. Researchers partitioned CD4+ cells into CD45RA+ naive and CD45RA-negative memory subsets. The source material was naive CD4+ T cells sorted from blood. Documented subset: CD45RA+ positively selected. The chain couples TRBV5-1 to TRBJ1-1; D is perhaps TRBD1 (5 bases). The sequence derives from a man aged 25 to 40 in good health. The chain's CDR3 is CASTSRTKEFNTEAFF. For the CDR3, the DNA is TGCGCCAGCACCTCTCGGACAAAGGAGTTCAACACTGAAGCTTTCTTT.